This T cell receptor beta chain is drawn from a study of shared clonotypes between healthy human individuals. Study-level findings and limits: At large depth, rarefaction still showed sorted-subset sequencing to be incomplete. Clonotypes that were shared across a few donors made up about 4.5% of naive CD4 clonotypes.

Repertoires were generated with immunoSEQ multiplex PCR, while TCRdb's copy carries only in-frame clones and drops some. Of a few million clones detected, 85% to 95% appear once; the ten largest clones hold around 0.14%. Naive CD4+ cells were CD45RA-selected; the remaining cells were memory. With respect to this clone: As yet, its antigen is unknown.

Sequenced input: naive CD4+ T cells sorted from blood. The subset denotes: CD45RA+ positively selected. The receptor was isolated from a man aged 18 to 35 in good health.

CDR3 DNA sequence: TGTGCCAGCGTTGTGAGAGATGGCACTGAAGCTTTCTTT. The encoded protein is CASVVRDGTEAFF. The chain joins TRBV25-1 to TRBJ1-1; D remains unclear. The CDR3 is made up of 13 amino acids. The V end lost 8 bases, the J end lost 4 bases, and 14 bases lay between the germline ends. Germline V gives CDR1 MGHDK, CDR2 SYGVNS.